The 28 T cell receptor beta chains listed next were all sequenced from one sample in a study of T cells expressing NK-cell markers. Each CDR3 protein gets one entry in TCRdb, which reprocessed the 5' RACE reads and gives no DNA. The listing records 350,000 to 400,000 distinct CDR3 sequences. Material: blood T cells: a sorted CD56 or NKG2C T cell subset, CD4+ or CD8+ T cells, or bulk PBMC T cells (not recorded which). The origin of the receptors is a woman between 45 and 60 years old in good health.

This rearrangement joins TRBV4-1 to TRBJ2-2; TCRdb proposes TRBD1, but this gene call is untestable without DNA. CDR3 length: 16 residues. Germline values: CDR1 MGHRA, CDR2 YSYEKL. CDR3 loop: CASSGRQGPNTGELFF.

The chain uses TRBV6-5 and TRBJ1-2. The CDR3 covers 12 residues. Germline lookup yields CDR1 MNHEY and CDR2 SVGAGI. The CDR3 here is CATSLAGYGYTF.

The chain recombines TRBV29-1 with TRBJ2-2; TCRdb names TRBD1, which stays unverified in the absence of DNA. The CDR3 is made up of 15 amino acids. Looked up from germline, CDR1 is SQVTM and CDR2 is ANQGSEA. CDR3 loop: CSVKAGTTTTGELFF.

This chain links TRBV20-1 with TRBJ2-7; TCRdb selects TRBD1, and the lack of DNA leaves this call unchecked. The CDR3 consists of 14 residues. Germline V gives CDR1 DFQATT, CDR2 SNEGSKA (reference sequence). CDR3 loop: CSARGQGKLYEQYF.

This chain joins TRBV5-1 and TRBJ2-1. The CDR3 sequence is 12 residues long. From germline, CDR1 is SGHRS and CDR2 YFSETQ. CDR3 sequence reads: CASRESYNEQFF.

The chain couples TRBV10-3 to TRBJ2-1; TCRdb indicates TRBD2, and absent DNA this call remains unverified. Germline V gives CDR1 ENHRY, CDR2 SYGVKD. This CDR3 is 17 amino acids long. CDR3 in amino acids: CAISDLSGRITNNEQFF.

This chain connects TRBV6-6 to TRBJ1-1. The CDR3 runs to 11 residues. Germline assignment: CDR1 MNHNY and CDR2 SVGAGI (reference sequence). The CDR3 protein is CASSFTSEAFF.

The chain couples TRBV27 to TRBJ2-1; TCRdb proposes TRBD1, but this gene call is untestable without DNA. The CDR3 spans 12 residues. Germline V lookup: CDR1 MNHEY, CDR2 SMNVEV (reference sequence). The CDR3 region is CASTDTYNEQFF.

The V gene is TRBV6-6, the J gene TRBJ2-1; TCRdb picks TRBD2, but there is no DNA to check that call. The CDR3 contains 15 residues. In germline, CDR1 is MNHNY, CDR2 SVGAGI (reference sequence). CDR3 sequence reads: CASSYSAGLGTEQFF.

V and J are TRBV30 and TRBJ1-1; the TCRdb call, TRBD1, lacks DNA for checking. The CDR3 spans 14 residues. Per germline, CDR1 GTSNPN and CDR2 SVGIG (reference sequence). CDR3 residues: CAWRFGTRNTEAFF.

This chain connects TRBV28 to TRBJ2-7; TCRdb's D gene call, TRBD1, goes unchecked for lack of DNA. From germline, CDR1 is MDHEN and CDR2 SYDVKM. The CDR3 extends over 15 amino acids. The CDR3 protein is CASEGGGSSAYEQYF.

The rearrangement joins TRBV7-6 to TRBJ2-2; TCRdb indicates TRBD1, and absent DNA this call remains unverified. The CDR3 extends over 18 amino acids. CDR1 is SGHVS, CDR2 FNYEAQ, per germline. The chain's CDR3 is CASSLVLGTGANTGELFF.

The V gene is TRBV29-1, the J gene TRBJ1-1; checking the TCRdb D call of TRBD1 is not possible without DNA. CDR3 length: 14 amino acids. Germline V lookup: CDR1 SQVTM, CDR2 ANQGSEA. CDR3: CSVGLGTGGIEAFF.

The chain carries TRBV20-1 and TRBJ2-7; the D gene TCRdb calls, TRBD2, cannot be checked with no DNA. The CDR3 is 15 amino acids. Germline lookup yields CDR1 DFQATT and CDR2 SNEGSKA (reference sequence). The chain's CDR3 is CSARSVLAEAYEQYF.

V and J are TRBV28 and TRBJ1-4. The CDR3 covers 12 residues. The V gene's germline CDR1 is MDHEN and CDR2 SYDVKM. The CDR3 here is CASSTHPEKLFF.

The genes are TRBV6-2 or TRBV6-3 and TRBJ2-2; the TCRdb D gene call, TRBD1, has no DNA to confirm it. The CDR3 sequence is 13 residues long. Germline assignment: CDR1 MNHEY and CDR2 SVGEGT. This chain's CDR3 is CASSSTGIGELFF.

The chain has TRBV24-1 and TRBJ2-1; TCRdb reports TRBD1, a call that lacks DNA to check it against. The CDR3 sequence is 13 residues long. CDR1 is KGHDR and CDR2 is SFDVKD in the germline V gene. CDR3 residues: CATRTGDGNEQFF.

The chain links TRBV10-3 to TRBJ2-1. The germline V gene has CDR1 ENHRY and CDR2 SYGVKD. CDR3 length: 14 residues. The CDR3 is CAISGPELYNEQFF.

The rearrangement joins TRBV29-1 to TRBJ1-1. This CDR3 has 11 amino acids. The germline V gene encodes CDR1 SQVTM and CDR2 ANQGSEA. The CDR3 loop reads CSVPLATEAFF.

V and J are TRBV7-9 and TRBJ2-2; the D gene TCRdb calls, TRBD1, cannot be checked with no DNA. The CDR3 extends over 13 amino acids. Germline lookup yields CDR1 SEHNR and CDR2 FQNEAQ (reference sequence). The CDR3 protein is CASSPQDTGELFF.

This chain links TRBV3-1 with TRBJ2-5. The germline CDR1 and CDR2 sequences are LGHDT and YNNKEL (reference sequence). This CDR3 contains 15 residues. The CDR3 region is CASSQGFGRRETQYF.

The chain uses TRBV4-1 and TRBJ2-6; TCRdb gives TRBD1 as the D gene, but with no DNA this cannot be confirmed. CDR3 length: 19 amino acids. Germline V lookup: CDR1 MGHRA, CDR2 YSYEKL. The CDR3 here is CASSLGGTDRVPLANVLTF.

The CDR3 loop is CSAMGLAGTERETQYF. This chain links TRBV29-1 with TRBJ2-5; the TCRdb call, TRBD2, lacks DNA for checking. Germline CDR1 and CDR2: SQVTM and ANQGSEA. This CDR3 is 16 amino acids long.

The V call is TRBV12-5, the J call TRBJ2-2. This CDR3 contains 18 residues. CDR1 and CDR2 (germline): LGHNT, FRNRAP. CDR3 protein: CASGLVPRRIEDHGELFF. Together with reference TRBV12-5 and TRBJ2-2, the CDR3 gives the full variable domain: DARVTQTPRHKVTEMGQEVTMRCQPILGHNTVFWYRQTMMQGLELLAYFRNRAPLDDSGMPKDRFSAEMPDATLATLKIQPSEPRDSAVYFCASGLVPRRIEDHGELFFGEGSRLTVL.

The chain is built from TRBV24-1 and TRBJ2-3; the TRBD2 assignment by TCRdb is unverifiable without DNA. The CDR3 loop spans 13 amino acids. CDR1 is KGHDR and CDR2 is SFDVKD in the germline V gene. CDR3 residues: CATRTSATDTQYF.

CDR3 sequence: CAIRTGQGAGVSEAFF. The rearrangement links TRBV10-3 to TRBJ1-1; TCRdb selects TRBD1, and the lack of DNA leaves this call unchecked. CDR3 length: 16 residues. CDR1 ENHRY and CDR2 SYGVKD come from the germline V gene.

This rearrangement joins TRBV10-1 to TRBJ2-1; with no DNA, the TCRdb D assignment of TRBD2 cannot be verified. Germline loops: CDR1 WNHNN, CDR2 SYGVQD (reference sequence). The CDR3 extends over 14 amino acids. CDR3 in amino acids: CASSESTTRDEQFF.

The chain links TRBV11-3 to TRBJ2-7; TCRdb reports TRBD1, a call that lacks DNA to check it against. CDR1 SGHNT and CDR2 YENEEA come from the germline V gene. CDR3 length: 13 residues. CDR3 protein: CASSLAGILEQYF.